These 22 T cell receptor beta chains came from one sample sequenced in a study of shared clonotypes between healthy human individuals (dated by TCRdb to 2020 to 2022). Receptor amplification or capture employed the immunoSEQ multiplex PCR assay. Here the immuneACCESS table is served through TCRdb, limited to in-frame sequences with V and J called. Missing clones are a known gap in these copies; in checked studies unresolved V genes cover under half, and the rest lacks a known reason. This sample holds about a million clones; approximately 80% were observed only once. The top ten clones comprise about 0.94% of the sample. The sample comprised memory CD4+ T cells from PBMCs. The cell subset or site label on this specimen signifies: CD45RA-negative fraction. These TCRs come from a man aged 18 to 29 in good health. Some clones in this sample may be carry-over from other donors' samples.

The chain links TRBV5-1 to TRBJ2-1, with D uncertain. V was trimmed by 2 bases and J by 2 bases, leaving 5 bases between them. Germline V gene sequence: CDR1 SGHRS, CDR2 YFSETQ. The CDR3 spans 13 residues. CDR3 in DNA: TGCGCCAGCAGCTTCCTTCCCTACAATGAGCAGTTCTTC. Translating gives CASSFLPYNEQFF.

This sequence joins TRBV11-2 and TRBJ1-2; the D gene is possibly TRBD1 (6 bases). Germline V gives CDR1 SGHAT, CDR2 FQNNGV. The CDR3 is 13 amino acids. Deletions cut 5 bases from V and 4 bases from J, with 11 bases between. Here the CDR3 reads CASSLTGAYGYTF. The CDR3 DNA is TGTGCCAGCAGCCTGACAGGTGCCTATGGCTACACCTTC.

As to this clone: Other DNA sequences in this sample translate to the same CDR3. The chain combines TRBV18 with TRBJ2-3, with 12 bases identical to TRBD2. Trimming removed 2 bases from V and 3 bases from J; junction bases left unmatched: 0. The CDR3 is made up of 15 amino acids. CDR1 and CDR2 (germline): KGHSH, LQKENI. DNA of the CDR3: TGTGCCAGCTCACCAGGACTAGCGGGGACAGATACGCAGTATTTT. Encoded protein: CASSPGLAGTDTQYF.

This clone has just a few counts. This chain's CDR3 is CASRRDGASGNTIYF. As DNA, the CDR3 is TGTGCCAGCAGACGGGACGGGGCCTCTGGAAACACCATATATTTT. This chain joins TRBV6-6 and TRBJ1-3; possibly TRBD1 for D (5 bases). Germline lookup yields CDR1 MNHNY and CDR2 SVGAGI (reference sequence). V gave up 6 bases and J gave up 0 bases, with 12 bases separating them. The CDR3 runs to 15 residues.

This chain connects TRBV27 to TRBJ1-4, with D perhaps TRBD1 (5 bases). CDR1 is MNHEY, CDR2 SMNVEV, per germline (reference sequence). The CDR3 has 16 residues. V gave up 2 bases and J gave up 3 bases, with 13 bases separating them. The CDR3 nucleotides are TGTGCCAGCAGTTTAGGTTTGGGGGGGGCTAATGAAAAACTGTTTTTT. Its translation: CASSLGLGGANEKLFF.

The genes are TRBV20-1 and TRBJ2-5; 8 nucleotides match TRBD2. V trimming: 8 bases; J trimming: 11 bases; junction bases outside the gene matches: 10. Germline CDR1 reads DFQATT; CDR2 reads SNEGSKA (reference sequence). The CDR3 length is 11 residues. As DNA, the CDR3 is TGCAGTCCGGGTGGGCGGGGGGAGCAGTACTTC. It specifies CSPGGRGEQYF.

The DNA of the CDR3 is TGTGCCAGCAGCTTAGGGACAGGGCGCTCTGGAAACACCATATATTTT. Residues: CASSLGTGRSGNTIYF. This sequence joins TRBV11-2 and TRBJ1-3, with 8 bases lining up with TRBD1. Trimming removed 1 base from V and 0 bases from J; junction bases left unmatched: 2. CDR3 length equals 16 residues. Germline values: CDR1 SGHAT, CDR2 FQNNGV.

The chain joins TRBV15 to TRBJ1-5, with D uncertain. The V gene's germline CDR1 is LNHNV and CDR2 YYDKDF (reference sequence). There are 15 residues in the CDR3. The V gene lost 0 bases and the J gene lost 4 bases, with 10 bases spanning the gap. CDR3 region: CATSREAGGNQPQHF. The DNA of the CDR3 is TGTGCCACCAGCAGAGAAGCGGGAGGGAATCAGCCCCAGCATTTT.

CDR3 coding DNA: TGTGCCTGGAGCGTCCAGGCCCTCTATAATTCACCCCTCCACTTT. This codes for CAWSVQALYNSPLHF. The chain links TRBV30 to TRBJ1-6; D is unclear. Per germline, CDR1 GTSNPN and CDR2 SVGIG (reference sequence). V was shortened by 3 bases and J by 3 bases, with 12 bases between the two germline ends. The CDR3 runs 15 residues.

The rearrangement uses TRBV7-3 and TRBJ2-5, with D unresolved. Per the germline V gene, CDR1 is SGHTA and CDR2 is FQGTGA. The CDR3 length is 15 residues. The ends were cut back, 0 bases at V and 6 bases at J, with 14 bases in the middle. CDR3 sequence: CASSLTGMVGQTQYF. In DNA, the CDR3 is TGTGCCAGCAGCTTAACGGGCATGGTTGGGCAGACCCAGTACTTC.

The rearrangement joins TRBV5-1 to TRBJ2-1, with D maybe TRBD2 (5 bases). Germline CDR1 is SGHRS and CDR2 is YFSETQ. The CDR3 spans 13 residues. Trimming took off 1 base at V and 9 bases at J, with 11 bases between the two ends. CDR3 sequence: CASSLLSDSEQFF. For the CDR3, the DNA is TGCGCCAGCAGCTTGCTTAGCGATTCTGAGCAGTTCTTC.

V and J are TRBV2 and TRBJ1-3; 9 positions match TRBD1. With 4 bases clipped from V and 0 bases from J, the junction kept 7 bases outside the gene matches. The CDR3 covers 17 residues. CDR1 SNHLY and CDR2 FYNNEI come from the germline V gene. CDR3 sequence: CASSGPGTGNSGNTIYF. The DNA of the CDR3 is TGTGCCAGCAGTGGCCCCGGGACAGGGAACTCTGGAAACACCATATATTTT.

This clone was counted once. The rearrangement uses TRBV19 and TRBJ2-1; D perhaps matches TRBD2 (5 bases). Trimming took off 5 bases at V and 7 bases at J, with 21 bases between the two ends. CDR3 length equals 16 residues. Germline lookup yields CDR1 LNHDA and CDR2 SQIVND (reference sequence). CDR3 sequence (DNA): TGTGCCAGTAGTCCCTCAGGACGGATCAGAGGGAATGAGCAGTTCTTC. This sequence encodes CASSPSGRIRGNEQFF.

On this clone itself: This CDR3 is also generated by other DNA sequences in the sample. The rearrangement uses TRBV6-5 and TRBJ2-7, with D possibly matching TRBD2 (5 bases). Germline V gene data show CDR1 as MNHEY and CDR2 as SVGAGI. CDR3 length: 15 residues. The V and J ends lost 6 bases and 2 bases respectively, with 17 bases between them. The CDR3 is CASSRADWQTYEQYF. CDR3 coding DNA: TGTGCCAGCAGCCGCGCGGACTGGCAAACCTACGAGCAGTACTTC.

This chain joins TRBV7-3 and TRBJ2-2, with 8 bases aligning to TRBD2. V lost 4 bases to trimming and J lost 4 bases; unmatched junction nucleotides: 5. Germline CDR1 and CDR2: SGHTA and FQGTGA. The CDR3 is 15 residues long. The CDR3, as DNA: TGTGCCAGCAGCTACACTAGCGGCGGCACCGGGGAGCTGTTTTTT. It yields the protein CASSYTSGGTGELFF.

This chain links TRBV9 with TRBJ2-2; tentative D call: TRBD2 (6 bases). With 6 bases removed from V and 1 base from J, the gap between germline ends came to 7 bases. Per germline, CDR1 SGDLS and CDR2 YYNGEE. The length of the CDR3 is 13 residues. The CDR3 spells CASTSVNTGELFF. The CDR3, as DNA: TGTGCCAGCACTAGCGTGAACACCGGGGAGCTGTTTTTT.

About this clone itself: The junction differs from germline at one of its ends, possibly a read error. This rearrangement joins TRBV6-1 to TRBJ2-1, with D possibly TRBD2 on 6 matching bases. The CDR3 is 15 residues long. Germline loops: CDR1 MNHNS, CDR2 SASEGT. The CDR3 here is CASSSRWDSSNEQFF. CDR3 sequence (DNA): TGTGCCAGCAGTTCCCGATGGGACTCCTCCAATGAGCAGTTCTTC.

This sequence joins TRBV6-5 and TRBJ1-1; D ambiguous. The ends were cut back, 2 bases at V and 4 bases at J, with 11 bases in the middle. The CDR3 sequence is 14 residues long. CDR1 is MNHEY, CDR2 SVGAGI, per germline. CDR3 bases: TGTGCCAGCAGTTACAGGGAGGTCGGCACTGAAGCTTTCTTT. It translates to CASSYREVGTEAFF.

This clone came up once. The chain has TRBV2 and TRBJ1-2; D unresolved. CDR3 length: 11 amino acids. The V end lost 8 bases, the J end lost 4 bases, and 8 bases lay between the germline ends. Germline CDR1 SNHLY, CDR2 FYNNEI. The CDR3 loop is CASAEIYGYTF. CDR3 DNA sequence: TGTGCCAGCGCAGAGATCTATGGCTACACCTTC.

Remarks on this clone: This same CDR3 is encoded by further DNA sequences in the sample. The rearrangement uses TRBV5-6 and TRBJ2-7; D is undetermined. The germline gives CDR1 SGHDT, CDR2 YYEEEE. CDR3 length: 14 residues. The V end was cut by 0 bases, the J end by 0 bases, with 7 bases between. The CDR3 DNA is TGTGCCAGCAGCTTGGCCGGCAGCTCCTACGAGCAGTACTTC. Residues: CASSLAGSSYEQYF.

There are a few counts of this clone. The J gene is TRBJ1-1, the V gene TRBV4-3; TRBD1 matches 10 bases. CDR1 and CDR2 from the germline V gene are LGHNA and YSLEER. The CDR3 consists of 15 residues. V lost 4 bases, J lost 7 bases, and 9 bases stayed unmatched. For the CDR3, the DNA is TGCGCCAGCAGCCGCAGACAGGGGGCTCGAGGTGAAGCTTTCTTT. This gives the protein CASSRRQGARGEAFF.

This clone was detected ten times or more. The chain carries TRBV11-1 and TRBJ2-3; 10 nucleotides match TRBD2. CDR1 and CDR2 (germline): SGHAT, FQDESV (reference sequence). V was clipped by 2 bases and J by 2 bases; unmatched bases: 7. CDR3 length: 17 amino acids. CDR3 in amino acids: CASSLWSLAGATDTQYF. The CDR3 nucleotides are TGTGCCAGCAGCTTATGGTCCCTAGCGGGAGCCACAGATACGCAGTATTTT.